Described below is a single TCR beta chain sequence and its context. Unmatched junction bases numbered 5, after V lost 8 bases and J lost 2 bases. The germline CDR1 and CDR2 sequences are GTSNPN and SVGIG (reference sequence). This CDR3 contains 12 residues. Clones were sequenced by immunoSEQ multiplex PCR, and TCRdb holds only the in-frame ones, with some missing. The sample has about 56,000 clones; 90% to 95% are singletons. This sample is part of a study of technical replicates of blood from a few donors. The receptor comes from a human donor in good health. Some clones in this sample may be carry-over from other donors' samples. Source material: PBMCs. The J gene is TRBJ1-2, the V gene TRBV30; 7 nucleotides agree with TRBD1. CDR3 DNA: TGTGCCCGTGAACAGGGGAACTATGGCTACACCTTC. Its translation: CAREQGNYGYTF.